These T cell receptor beta chains were read from a single sample in a study of blood T cell repertoires in COVID-19. Produced via immunoSEQ multiplex PCR; TCRdb's table is partial and in-frame only. Of some 150,000 clones in the sample, 83% were seen once. Sequencing was done on a sample of PBMCs or T cells enriched from blood (not recorded which). Receptors were obtained from a woman in her 50s who had recovered from COVID-19. CDR3s include the opening cysteine and the closing phenylalanine or tryptophan. A D gene is named only where the DNA matches it firmly. Part of the rows lack a size; the others show once, few, many or a class for expanded clones.

v_call: TRBV18; clone_size: once; j_call: TRBJ1-1; d_call: -; cdr3_aa: CASSLDLGTEAFF; cdr3_nt: TGTGCCAGCTCGCTTGATCTCGGCACTGAAGCTTTCTTT
v_call: TRBV5-1; clone_size: -; j_call: TRBJ2-2; d_call: TRBD2; cdr3_aa: CASSLKPSGGKTGGELFF; cdr3_nt: TGCGCCAGCAGCTTGAAACCTAGCGGGGGGAAAACTGGCGGGGAGCTGTTTTTT
v_call: TRBV7-2; clone_size: -; j_call: TRBJ2-5; d_call: -; cdr3_aa: CASSLDRPPPGETQYF; cdr3_nt: TGTGCCAGCAGCTTAGATCGCCCCCCTCCAGGAGAGACCCAGTACTTC
v_call: TRBV5-6; clone_size: -; j_call: TRBJ1-2; d_call: TRBD1; cdr3_aa: CASSLELGTEDYGYTF; cdr3_nt: TGTGCCAGCAGCTTGGAATTAGGGACAGAGGACTATGGCTACACCTTC
v_call: TRBV7-9; clone_size: -; j_call: TRBJ1-2; d_call: -; cdr3_aa: CASSLGARGGGYTF; cdr3_nt: TGTGCCAGCAGCTTAGGCGCAAGGGGTGGTGGCTACACCTTC
v_call: TRBV6-5; clone_size: -; j_call: TRBJ1-2; d_call: -; cdr3_aa: CASSYSQQVLPNGYTF; cdr3_nt: TGTGCCAGCAGTTACTCGCAACAGGTCCTCCCCAATGGCTACACCTTC
v_call: TRBV10-1; clone_size: -; j_call: TRBJ1-1; d_call: -; cdr3_aa: CASSAQMNTEAFF; cdr3_nt: TGCGCCAGCAGTGCACAGATGAACACTGAAGCTTTCTTT
v_call: TRBV18; clone_size: -; j_call: TRBJ2-1; d_call: -; cdr3_aa: CASSPDGTTGHEQFF; cdr3_nt: TGTGCCAGCTCCCCAGATGGAACAACAGGTCATGAGCAGTTCTTC
v_call: TRBV28; clone_size: -; j_call: TRBJ2-3; d_call: -; cdr3_aa: CASSRQVGAPGTQYF; cdr3_nt: TGTGCCAGCAGTCGACAGGTCGGGGCCCCTGGTACGCAGTATTTT
v_call: TRBV5-8; clone_size: -; j_call: TRBJ1-5; d_call: TRBD1; cdr3_aa: CASSLGTGSSNQPQHF; cdr3_nt: TGTGCCAGCAGCTTGGGGACAGGTAGTAGCAATCAGCCCCAGCATTTT
v_call: TRBV2; clone_size: -; j_call: TRBJ1-6; d_call: TRBD1; cdr3_aa: CASREGQGAPLHF; cdr3_nt: TGTGCCAGCAGGGAGGGACAGGGCGCACCCCTCCACTTT
v_call: TRBV30; clone_size: once; j_call: TRBJ1-6; d_call: -; cdr3_aa: CAWWGGDSPLHF; cdr3_nt: TGTGCCTGGTGGGGCGGTGATTCACCCCTCCACTTT
v_call: TRBV12-3/TRBV12-4; clone_size: -; j_call: TRBJ1-1; d_call: -; cdr3_aa: CASSISGSGEAFF; cdr3_nt: TGTGCCAGCAGTATATCAGGGTCTGGTGAAGCTTTCTTT
v_call: TRBV5-1; clone_size: -; j_call: TRBJ2-2; d_call: -; cdr3_aa: CASSFRGQPGELFF; cdr3_nt: TGCGCCAGCAGCTTTAGGGGTCAACCAGGGGAGCTGTTTTTT
v_call: TRBV7-8; clone_size: few; j_call: TRBJ1-2; d_call: -; cdr3_aa: CASSPLGGGSGYTF; cdr3_nt: TGTGCCAGCAGCCCCCTTGGGGGGGGATCTGGCTACACCTTC
v_call: TRBV5-1; clone_size: few; j_call: TRBJ2-6; d_call: TRBD2; cdr3_aa: CASSFGLAGVPGANVLTF; cdr3_nt: TGCGCCAGCAGCTTCGGACTAGCGGGAGTCCCTGGGGCCAACGTCCTGACTTTC
v_call: TRBV7-2; clone_size: few; j_call: TRBJ1-2; d_call: -; cdr3_aa: CASSSDGNNYGYTF; cdr3_nt: TGTGCCAGCAGCTCGGACGGGAATAACTATGGCTACACCTTC
v_call: TRBV14; clone_size: -; j_call: TRBJ2-1; d_call: TRBD2; cdr3_aa: CASSHGTTTPGGQFF; cdr3_nt: TGTGCCAGCAGCCATGGGACTACAACCCCAGGCGGGCAGTTCTTC
v_call: TRBV12-5; clone_size: -; j_call: TRBJ2-3; d_call: -; cdr3_aa: CASGSAAGKADTQYF; cdr3_nt: TGTGCTAGTGGTTCCGCTGCAGGGAAGGCAGATACGCAGTATTTT
v_call: TRBV9; clone_size: -; j_call: TRBJ2-3; d_call: -; cdr3_aa: CASSAYGDTQYF; cdr3_nt: TGTGCCAGCAGCGCATACGGAGATACGCAGTATTTT
v_call: TRBV5-3; clone_size: -; j_call: TRBJ1-2; d_call: -; cdr3_aa: CARSLRAEDPYGYTF; cdr3_nt: TGTGCCAGAAGCTTGCGAGCGGAGGATCCCTATGGCTACACCTTC
v_call: TRBV28; clone_size: -; j_call: TRBJ1-1; d_call: -; cdr3_aa: CASSLPQDTEAFF; cdr3_nt: TGTGCCAGCAGTTTGCCTCAGGACACTGAAGCTTTCTTT
v_call: TRBV30; clone_size: few; j_call: TRBJ1-2; d_call: -; cdr3_aa: CAWSAAGLYGYTF; cdr3_nt: TGTGCCTGGAGTGCCGCGGGACTCTATGGCTACACCTTC
v_call: TRBV28; clone_size: once; j_call: TRBJ2-1; d_call: -; cdr3_aa: CASTAGYNEQFF; cdr3_nt: TGTGCCAGCACCGCAGGGTACAATGAGCAGTTCTTC
v_call: TRBV7-2; clone_size: once; j_call: TRBJ1-1; d_call: TRBD1; cdr3_aa: CASRSRDRLVNTEAFF; cdr3_nt: TGTGCCAGCAGGTCCCGGGACAGGTTGGTTAACACTGAAGCTTTCTTT
v_call: TRBV12-3/TRBV12-4; clone_size: -; j_call: TRBJ2-5; d_call: -; cdr3_aa: CASAQGGQETQYF; cdr3_nt: TGTGCCAGCGCTCAGGGTGGCCAAGAGACCCAGTACTTC
v_call: TRBV3-1/TRBV3-2; clone_size: -; j_call: TRBJ1-3; d_call: -; cdr3_aa: CASSQNRDTTIYF; cdr3_nt: TGTGCCAGCAGCCAAAATAGGGACACCACCATATATTTT
v_call: TRBV27; clone_size: -; j_call: TRBJ2-5; d_call: -; cdr3_aa: CASSLLSDQETQYF; cdr3_nt: TGTGCCAGCAGTCTTCTGAGTGACCAAGAGACCCAGTACTTC
v_call: TRBV29-1; clone_size: -; j_call: TRBJ1-2; d_call: TRBD1; cdr3_aa: CSVEFLDRGVFYGYTF; cdr3_nt: TGCAGCGTTGAATTTTTGGACAGGGGGGTTTTCTATGGCTACACCTTC
v_call: TRBV29-1; clone_size: -; j_call: TRBJ1-5; d_call: TRBD1; cdr3_aa: CSVSDRGTEPQHF; cdr3_nt: TGCAGCGTTTCGGACAGGGGTACCGAGCCCCAGCATTTT
v_call: TRBV18; clone_size: few; j_call: TRBJ1-4; d_call: TRBD1; cdr3_aa: CASAQGAGEKLFF; cdr3_nt: TGTGCCAGCGCACAGGGGGCTGGTGAAAAACTGTTTTTT
v_call: TRBV3-1/TRBV3-2; clone_size: -; j_call: TRBJ1-4; d_call: TRBD1; cdr3_aa: CASRSRQGAIATNEKLFF; cdr3_nt: TGTGCCAGCAGGTCAAGACAGGGAGCGATTGCAACTAATGAAAAACTGTTTTTT
v_call: TRBV14; clone_size: -; j_call: TRBJ1-1; d_call: -; cdr3_aa: CASSSTGFTEAFF; cdr3_nt: TGTGCCAGCAGCTCTACAGGTTTCACTGAAGCTTTCTTT
v_call: TRBV6-5; clone_size: -; j_call: TRBJ1-4; d_call: TRBD1; cdr3_aa: CASSPRQGGRKLFF; cdr3_nt: TGTGCCAGCAGCCCCAGACAGGGGGGGCGAAAACTGTTTTTT
v_call: TRBV19; clone_size: once; j_call: TRBJ2-2; d_call: TRBD1; cdr3_aa: CATADRENTGELFF; cdr3_nt: TGTGCCACCGCGGACAGGGAGAACACCGGGGAGCTGTTTTTT
v_call: TRBV6-5; clone_size: -; j_call: TRBJ2-1; d_call: TRBD2; cdr3_aa: CASRGTSGSYNEQFF; cdr3_nt: TGTGCCAGCAGGGGGACTAGCGGGTCCTACAATGAGCAGTTCTTC
v_call: TRBV11-3; clone_size: -; j_call: TRBJ1-2; d_call: -; cdr3_aa: CASSLDQGPGYTF; cdr3_nt: TGTGCCAGCAGCTTAGATCAGGGGCCCGGCTACACCTTC
v_call: TRBV28; clone_size: many; j_call: TRBJ1-3; d_call: -; cdr3_aa: CASSPGQWYTIYF; cdr3_nt: TGTGCCAGCAGCCCCGGACAGTGGTACACCATATATTTT
v_call: TRBV10-3; clone_size: -; j_call: TRBJ1-5; d_call: -; cdr3_aa: CAISEDFEVAQPQHF; cdr3_nt: TGTGCCATCAGTGAGGACTTTGAGGTGGCTCAGCCCCAGCATTTT
v_call: TRBV11-3; clone_size: -; j_call: TRBJ2-2; d_call: -; cdr3_aa: CASSSEGGGATGELFF; cdr3_nt: TGTGCCAGCAGCTCCGAGGGGGGGGGAGCCACCGGGGAGCTGTTTTTT
v_call: TRBV29-1; clone_size: once; j_call: TRBJ2-3; d_call: TRBD1; cdr3_aa: CSVPPGQSTDTQYF; cdr3_nt: TGCAGCGTCCCTCCGGGACAGAGCACAGATACGCAGTATTTT
v_call: TRBV7-8; clone_size: few; j_call: TRBJ2-1; d_call: TRBD2; cdr3_aa: CASSLGSSGSHEQFF; cdr3_nt: TGTGCCAGCAGCCTTGGGTCTAGCGGGAGCCATGAGCAGTTCTTC
v_call: TRBV3-1/TRBV3-2; clone_size: -; j_call: TRBJ1-2; d_call: TRBD1; cdr3_aa: CASSLGQGGYGYTF; cdr3_nt: TGTGCCAGCAGTCTCGGACAGGGTGGCTATGGCTACACCTTC
v_call: TRBV19; clone_size: -; j_call: TRBJ1-5; d_call: -; cdr3_aa: CASNPVRDQPQHF; cdr3_nt: TGTGCCAGTAACCCTGTGCGCGATCAGCCCCAGCATTTT
v_call: TRBV5-1; clone_size: -; j_call: TRBJ1-4; d_call: -; cdr3_aa: CASSLGHPNEKLFF; cdr3_nt: TGCGCCAGCAGCTTGGGGCACCCTAATGAAAAACTGTTTTTT
v_call: TRBV3-1/TRBV3-2; clone_size: -; j_call: TRBJ2-1; d_call: TRBD2; cdr3_aa: CARVGLAVNEQFF; cdr3_nt: TGTGCCAGAGTGGGACTAGCGGTGAATGAGCAGTTCTTC
v_call: TRBV28; clone_size: once; j_call: TRBJ1-2; d_call: TRBD1; cdr3_aa: CASSTVQGAGYTF; cdr3_nt: TGTGCCAGCAGTACCGTACAGGGGGCCGGCTACACCTTC
v_call: TRBV5-1; clone_size: -; j_call: TRBJ1-2; d_call: -; cdr3_aa: CASSLGFSGYTF; cdr3_nt: TGCGCCAGCAGCTTGGGGTTCAGTGGCTACACCTTC
v_call: TRBV2; clone_size: few; j_call: TRBJ2-3; d_call: TRBD2; cdr3_aa: CASSAGGQDTQYF; cdr3_nt: TGTGCCAGCAGTGCGGGGGGGCAAGATACGCAGTATTTT
v_call: TRBV11-3; clone_size: many; j_call: TRBJ2-5; d_call: TRBD1; cdr3_aa: CASSLDRGWGTQYF; cdr3_nt: TGTGCCAGCAGCTTGGACAGGGGGTGGGGGACCCAGTACTTC
v_call: TRBV6-5; clone_size: -; j_call: TRBJ1-2; d_call: -; cdr3_aa: CASSYSTDGGYGYTF; cdr3_nt: TGTGCCAGCAGTTACTCAACAGACGGGGGCTATGGCTACACCTTC
v_call: TRBV5-1; clone_size: -; j_call: TRBJ2-3; d_call: TRBD1; cdr3_aa: CASSSSGTGLTQYF; cdr3_nt: TGCGCCAGCAGCTCTTCCGGGACAGGGCTTACGCAGTATTTT
v_call: TRBV19; clone_size: -; j_call: TRBJ1-4; d_call: TRBD1; cdr3_aa: CASSIAPSGGGSTNEKLFF; cdr3_nt: TGTGCCAGTAGTATAGCCCCTTCGGGAGGGGGCTCAACTAATGAAAAACTGTTTTTT
v_call: TRBV12-5; clone_size: -; j_call: TRBJ2-3; d_call: TRBD2; cdr3_aa: CASALTSGPSTDTQYF; cdr3_nt: TGTGCTAGTGCCCTGACTAGCGGTCCTAGCACAGATACGCAGTATTTT